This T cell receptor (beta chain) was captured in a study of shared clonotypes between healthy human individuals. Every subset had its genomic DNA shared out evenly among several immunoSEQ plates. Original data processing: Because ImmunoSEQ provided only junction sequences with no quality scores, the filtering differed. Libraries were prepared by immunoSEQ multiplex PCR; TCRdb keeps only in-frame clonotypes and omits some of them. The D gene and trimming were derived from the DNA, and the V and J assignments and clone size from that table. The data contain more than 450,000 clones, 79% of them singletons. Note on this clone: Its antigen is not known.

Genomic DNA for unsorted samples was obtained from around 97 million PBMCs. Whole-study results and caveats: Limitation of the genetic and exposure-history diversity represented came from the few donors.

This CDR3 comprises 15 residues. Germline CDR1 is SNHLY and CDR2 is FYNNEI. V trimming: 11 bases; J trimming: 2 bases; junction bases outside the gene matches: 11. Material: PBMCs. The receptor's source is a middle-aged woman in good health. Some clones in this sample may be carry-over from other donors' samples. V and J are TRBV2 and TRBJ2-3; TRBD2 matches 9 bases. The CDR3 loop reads CAAHTGTSYTDTQYF. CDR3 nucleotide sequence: TGTGCCGCCCACACCGGGACTAGCTACACAGATACGCAGTATTTT.